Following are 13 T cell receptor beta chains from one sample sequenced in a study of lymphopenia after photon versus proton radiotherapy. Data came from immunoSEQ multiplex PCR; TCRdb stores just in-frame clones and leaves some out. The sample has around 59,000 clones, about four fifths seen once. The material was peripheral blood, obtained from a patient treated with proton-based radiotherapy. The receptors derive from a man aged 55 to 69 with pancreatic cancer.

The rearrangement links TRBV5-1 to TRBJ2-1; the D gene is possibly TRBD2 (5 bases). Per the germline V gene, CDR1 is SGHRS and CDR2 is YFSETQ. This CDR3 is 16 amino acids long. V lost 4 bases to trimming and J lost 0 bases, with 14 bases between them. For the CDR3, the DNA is TGCGCCAGCAGCGAGCAAAGCGGTAGCTCCTACAATGAGCAGTTCTTC. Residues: CASSEQSGSSYNEQFF.

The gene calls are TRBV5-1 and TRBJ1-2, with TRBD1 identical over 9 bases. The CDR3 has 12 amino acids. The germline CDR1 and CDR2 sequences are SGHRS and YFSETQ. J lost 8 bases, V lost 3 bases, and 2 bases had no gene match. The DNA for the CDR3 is TGCGCCAGCAGCTCACAGGGGGCCGGCTACACCTTC. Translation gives CASSSQGAGYTF.

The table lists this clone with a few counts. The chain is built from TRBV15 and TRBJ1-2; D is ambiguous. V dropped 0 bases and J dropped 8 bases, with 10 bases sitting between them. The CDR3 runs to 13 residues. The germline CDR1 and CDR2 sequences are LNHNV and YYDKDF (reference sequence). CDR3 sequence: CATSRDRSRGYTF. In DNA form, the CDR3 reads TGTGCCACCAGCAGAGACAGGTCCCGGGGCTACACCTTC.

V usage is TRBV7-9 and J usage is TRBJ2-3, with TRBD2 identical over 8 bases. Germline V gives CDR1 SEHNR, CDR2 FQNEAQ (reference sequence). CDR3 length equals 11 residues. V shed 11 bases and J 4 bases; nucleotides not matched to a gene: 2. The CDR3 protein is CAGSGADTQYF. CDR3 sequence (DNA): TGTGCCGGTAGCGGGGCAGATACGCAGTATTTT.

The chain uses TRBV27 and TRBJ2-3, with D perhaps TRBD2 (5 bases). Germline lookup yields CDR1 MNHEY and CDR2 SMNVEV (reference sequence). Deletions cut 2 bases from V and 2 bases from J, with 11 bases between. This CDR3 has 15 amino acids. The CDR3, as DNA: TGTGCCAGCAGTTTAGCGGGCTCCCCCACAGATACGCAGTATTTT. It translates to CASSLAGSPTDTQYF.

The CDR3 loop is CASSPDRGLTDTQYF. The CDR3, as DNA: TGTGCCAGCAGTCCGGACAGGGGGCTGACAGATACGCAGTATTTT. The V gene is TRBV28, the J gene TRBJ2-3; 11 positions match TRBD1. The CDR3 is made up of 15 amino acids. V was clipped by 5 bases and J by 3 bases; unmatched bases: 4. Germline V lookup: CDR1 MDHEN, CDR2 SYDVKM.

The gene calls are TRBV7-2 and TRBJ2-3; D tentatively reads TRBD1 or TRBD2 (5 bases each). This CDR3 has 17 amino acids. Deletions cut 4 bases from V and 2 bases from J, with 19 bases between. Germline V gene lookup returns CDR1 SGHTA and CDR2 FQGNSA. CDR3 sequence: CASSSHRYGANTDTQYF. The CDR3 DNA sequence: TGTGCCAGCAGCTCCCATCGTTACGGGGCCAACACAGATACGCAGTATTTT.

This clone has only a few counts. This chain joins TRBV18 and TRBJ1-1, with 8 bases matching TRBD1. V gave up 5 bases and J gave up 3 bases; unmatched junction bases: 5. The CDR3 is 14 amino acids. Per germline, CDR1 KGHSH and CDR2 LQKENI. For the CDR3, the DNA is TGTGCCAGCTCATCCGGACAGGGCCACACTGAAGCTTTCTTT. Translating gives CASSSGQGHTEAFF.

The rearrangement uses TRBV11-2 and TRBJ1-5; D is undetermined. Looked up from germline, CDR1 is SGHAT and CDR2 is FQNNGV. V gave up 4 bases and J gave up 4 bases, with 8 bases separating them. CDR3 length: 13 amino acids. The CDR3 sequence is CASSYNRNQPQHF. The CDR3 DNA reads TGTGCCAGCAGCTACAATCGTAATCAGCCCCAGCATTTT.

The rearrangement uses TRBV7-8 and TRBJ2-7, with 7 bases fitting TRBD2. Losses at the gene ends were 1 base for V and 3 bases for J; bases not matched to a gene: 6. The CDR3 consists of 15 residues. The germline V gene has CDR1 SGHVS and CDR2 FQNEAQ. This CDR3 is CASSLVRENHYEQYF. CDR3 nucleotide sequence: TGTGCCAGCAGCTTAGTGCGGGAGAACCACTACGAGCAGTACTTC.

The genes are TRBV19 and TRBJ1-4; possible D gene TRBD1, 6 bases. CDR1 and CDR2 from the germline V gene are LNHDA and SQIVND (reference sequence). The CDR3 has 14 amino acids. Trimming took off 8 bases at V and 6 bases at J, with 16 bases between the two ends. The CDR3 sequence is CASGRGSTDEKLFF. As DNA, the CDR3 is TGTGCCAGTGGAAGGGGGTCGACGGATGAAAAACTGTTTTTT.

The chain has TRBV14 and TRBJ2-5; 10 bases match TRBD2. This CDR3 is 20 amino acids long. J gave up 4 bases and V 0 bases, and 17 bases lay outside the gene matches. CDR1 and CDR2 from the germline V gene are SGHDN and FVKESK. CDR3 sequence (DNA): TGTGCCAGCAGCCAAGAGGTCCGGCTAGCGGGAGTAGGAAGTAGAGAGACCCAGTACTTC. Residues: CASSQEVRLAGVGSRETQYF.

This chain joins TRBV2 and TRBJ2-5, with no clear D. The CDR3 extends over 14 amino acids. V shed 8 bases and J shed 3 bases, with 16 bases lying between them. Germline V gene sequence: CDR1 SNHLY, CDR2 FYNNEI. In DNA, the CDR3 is TGTGCCAGCCTCAACCCAAAGGAAGAAGAGACCCAGTACTTC. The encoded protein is CASLNPKEEETQYF.